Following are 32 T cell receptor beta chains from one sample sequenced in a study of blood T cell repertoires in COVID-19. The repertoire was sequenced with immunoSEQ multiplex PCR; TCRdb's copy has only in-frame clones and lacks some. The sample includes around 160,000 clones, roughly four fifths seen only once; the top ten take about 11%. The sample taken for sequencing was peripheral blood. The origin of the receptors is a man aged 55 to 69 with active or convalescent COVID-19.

This chain's CDR3 is CASSSWTRGSSPLHF. The CDR3 nucleotides read TGTGCCAGCAGCTCCTGGACAAGGGGGAGTTCACCCCTCCACTTT. The chain employs TRBV5-6 and TRBJ1-6; TRBD1 is a possible D gene (6 bases). Trimming stripped 3 bases from V and 9 bases from J, with 16 bases between. This CDR3 has 15 amino acids. The germline V gene has CDR1 SGHDT and CDR2 YYEEEE.

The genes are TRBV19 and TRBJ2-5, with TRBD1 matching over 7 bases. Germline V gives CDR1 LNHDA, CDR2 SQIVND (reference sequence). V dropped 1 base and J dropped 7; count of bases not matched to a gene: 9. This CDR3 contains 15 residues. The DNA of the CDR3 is TGTGCCAGTAGTATAGGAAGTACAGGGGTTGTGACCCAGTACTTC. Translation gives CASSIGSTGVVTQYF.

CDR3 DNA sequence: TGTGCCAGCTCACCGGCAGGAACTAACTATGGCTACACCTTC. Protein sequence: CASSPAGTNYGYTF. The chain links TRBV18 to TRBJ1-2; D ambiguous. CDR1 and CDR2 from the germline V gene are KGHSH and LQKENI. Trimming shortened V by 3 bases and J by 0 bases, and 8 bases separated the two germline ends. This CDR3 has 14 amino acids.

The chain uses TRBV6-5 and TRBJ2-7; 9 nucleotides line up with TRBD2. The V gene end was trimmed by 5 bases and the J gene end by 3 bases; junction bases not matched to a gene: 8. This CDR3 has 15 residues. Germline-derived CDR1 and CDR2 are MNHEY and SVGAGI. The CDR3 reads CASSLSGSGSYEQYF. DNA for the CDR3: TGTGCCAGCAGTCTTTCGGGTAGCGGGAGCTACGAGCAGTACTTC.

The CDR3 loop reads CASSYGTGGTEAFF. In nucleotides, the CDR3 is TGTGCCAGCAGTTACGGGACAGGGGGGACTGAAGCTTTCTTT. The chain recombines TRBV6-5 with TRBJ1-1; 11 nucleotides align to TRBD1. With V trimmed by 2 bases and J by 5 bases, 1 base remained unmatched. Germline V gene sequence: CDR1 MNHEY, CDR2 SVGAGI. The CDR3 extends over 14 amino acids.

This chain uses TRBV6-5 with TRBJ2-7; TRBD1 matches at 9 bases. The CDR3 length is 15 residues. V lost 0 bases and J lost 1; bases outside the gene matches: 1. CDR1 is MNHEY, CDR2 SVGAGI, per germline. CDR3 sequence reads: CASSYSGTGSYEQYF. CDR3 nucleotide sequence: TGTGCCAGCAGTTACTCCGGGACAGGGTCCTACGAGCAGTACTTC.

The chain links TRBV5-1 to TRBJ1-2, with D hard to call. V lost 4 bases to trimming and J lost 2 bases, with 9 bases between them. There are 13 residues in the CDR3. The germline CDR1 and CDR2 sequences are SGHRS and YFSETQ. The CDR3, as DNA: TGCGCCAGCAGCGAGGTGACCAACTATGGCTACACCTTC. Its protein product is CASSEVTNYGYTF.

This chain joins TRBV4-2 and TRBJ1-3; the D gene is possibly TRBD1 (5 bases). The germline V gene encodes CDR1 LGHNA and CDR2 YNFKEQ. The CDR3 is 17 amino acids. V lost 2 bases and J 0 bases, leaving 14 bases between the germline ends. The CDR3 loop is CASSQLSAGGSGNTIYF. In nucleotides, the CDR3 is TGTGCCAGCAGCCAACTCAGTGCGGGGGGCTCTGGAAACACCATATATTTT.

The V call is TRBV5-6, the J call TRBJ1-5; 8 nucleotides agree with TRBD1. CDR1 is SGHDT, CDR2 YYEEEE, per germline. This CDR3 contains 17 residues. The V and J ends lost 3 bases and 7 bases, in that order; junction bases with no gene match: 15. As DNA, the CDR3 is TGTGCCAGCAGCTCGATAGACACAGGGGGAGGAAACCAGCCCCAGCATTTT. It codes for CASSSIDTGGGNQPQHF. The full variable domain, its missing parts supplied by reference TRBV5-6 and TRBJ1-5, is DAGVTQSPTHLIKTRGQQVTLRCSPKSGHDTVSWYQQALGQGPQFIFQYYEEEERQRGNFPDRFSGHQFPNYSSELNVNALLLGDSALYLCASSSIDTGGGNQPQHFGDGTRLSIL.

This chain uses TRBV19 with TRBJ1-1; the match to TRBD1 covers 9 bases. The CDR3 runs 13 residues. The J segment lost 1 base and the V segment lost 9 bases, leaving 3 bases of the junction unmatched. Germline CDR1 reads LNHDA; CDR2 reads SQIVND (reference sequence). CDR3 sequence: CASPGQGNTEAFF. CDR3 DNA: TGTGCCAGCCCGGGACAGGGGAACACTGAAGCTTTCTTT. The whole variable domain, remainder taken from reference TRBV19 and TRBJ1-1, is DGGITQSPKYLFRKEGQNVTLSCEQNLNHDAMYWYRQDPGQGLRLIYYSQIVNDFQKGDIAEGYSVSREKKESFPLTVTSAQKNPTAFYLCASPGQGNTEAFFGQGTRLTVV.

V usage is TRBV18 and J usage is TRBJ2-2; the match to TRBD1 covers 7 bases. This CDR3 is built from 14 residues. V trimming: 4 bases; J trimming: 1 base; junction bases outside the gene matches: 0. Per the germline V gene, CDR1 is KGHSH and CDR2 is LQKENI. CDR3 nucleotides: TGTGCCAGCTCACGACAGGGGAACACCGGGGAGCTGTTTTTT. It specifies CASSRQGNTGELFF.

DNA of the CDR3: TGCAGTGCTATAATCAACACTGAAGCTTTCTTT. It encodes CSAIINTEAFF. This chain uses TRBV20-1 with TRBJ1-1; D is unresolved. The length of the CDR3 is 11 residues. From germline, CDR1 is DFQATT and CDR2 SNEGSKA (reference sequence). The V end lost 4 bases, the J end lost 2 bases, and 5 bases lay between the germline ends.

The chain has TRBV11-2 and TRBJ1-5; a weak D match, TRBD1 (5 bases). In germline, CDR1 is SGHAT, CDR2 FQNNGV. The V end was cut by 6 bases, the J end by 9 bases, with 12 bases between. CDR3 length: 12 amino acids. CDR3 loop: CASSPWQGPQHF. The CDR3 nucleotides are TGTGCCAGCAGTCCCTGGCAGGGGCCCCAGCATTTT.

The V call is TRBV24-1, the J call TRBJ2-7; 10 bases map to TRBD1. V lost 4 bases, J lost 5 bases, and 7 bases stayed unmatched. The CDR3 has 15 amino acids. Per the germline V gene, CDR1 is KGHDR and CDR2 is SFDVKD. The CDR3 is CATSDPGTGDDEQYF. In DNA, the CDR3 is TGTGCCACCAGTGACCCCGGGACAGGGGACGACGAGCAGTACTTC.

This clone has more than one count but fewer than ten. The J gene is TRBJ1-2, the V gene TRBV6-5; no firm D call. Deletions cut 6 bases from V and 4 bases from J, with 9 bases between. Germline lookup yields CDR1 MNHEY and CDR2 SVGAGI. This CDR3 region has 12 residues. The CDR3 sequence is CASRPGFYGYTF. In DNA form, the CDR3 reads TGTGCCAGCAGGCCGGGGTTCTATGGCTACACCTTC.

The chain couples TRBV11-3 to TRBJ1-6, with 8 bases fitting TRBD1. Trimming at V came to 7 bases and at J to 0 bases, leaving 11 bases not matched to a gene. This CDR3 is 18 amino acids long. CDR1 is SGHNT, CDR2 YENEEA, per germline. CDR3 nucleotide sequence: TGTGCCAGCAACGGCGGGGGAACAGGGGGCTCCTATAATTCACCCCTCCACTTT. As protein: CASNGGGTGGSYNSPLHF.

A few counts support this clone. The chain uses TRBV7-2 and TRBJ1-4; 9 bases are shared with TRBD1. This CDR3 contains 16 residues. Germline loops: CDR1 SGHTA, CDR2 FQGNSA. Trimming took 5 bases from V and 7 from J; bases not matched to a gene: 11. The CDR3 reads CASSPTGGASREKLFF. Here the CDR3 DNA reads TGTGCCAGCAGCCCTACAGGGGGCGCATCTCGTGAAAAACTGTTTTTT.

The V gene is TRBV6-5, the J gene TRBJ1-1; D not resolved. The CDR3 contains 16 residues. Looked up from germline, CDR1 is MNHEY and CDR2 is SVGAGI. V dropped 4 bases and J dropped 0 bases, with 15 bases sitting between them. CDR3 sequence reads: CASSWQDIKMNTEAFF. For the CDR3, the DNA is TGTGCCAGCAGTTGGCAAGACATAAAAATGAACACTGAAGCTTTCTTT.

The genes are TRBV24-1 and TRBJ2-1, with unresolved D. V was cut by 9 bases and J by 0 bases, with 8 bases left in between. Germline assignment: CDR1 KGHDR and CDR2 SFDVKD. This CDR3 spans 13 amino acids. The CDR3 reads CATGPPSYNEQFF. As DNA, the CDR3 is TGTGCCACCGGGCCCCCCTCCTACAATGAGCAGTTCTTC.

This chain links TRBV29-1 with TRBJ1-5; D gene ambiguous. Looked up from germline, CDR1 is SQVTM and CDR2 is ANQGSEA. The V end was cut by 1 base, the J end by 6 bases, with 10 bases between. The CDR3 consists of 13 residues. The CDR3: CSVEGGFGQPQHF. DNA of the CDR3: TGCAGCGTTGAAGGAGGCTTTGGTCAGCCCCAGCATTTT.

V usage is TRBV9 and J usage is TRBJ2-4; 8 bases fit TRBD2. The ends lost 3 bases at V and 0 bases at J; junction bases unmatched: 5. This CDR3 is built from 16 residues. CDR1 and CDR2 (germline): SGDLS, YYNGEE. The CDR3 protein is CASSGAGVGAKNIQYF. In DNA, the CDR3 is TGTGCCAGCAGCGGAGCGGGGGTTGGAGCCAAAAACATTCAGTACTTC.

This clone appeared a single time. The DNA for the CDR3 is TGTGCCAGCAGGCCTAGCGGGGGGGCCTACGAGCAGTACTTC. Encoded protein: CASRPSGGAYEQYF. V and J are TRBV7-3 and TRBJ2-7; 12 nucleotides agree with TRBD2. The germline V gene encodes CDR1 SGHTA and CDR2 FQGTGA. Germline trimming cut 6 bases from V and 2 bases from J; bases unmatched to any gene: 2. The CDR3 runs 14 residues.

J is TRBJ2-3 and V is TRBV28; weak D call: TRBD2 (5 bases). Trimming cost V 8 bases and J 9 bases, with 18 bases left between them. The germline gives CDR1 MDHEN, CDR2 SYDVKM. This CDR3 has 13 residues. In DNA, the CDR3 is TGTGCCAGCGGGATGGACGGCGGGCAGACGCAGTATTTT. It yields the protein CASGMDGGQTQYF.

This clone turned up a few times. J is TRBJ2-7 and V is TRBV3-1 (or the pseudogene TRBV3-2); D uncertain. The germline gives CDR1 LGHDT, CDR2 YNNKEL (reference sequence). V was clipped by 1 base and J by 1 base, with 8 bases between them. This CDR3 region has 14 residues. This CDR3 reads CASSQGPESYEQYF. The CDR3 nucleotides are TGTGCCAGCAGCCAAGGTCCCGAGTCCTACGAGCAGTACTTC.

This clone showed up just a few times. CDR3 in amino acids: CASSRFGLSEQYF. CDR3 sequence (DNA): TGCGCCAGCAGCCGCTTCGGACTGTCTGAGCAGTACTTC. The chain has TRBV5-1 and TRBJ2-7; D may be TRBD2 (5 bases). Trimming took off 4 bases at V and 7 bases at J, with 15 bases between the two ends. CDR3 size: 13 residues. Germline assignment: CDR1 SGHRS and CDR2 YFSETQ. Looking up the rest from reference TRBV5-1 and TRBJ2-7 gives the full variable domain: KAGVTQTPRYLIKTRGQQVTLSCSPISGHRSVSWYQQTPGQGLQFLFEYFSETQRNKGNFPGRFSGRQFSNSRSEMNVSTLELGDSALYLCASSRFGLSEQYFGPGTRLTVT.

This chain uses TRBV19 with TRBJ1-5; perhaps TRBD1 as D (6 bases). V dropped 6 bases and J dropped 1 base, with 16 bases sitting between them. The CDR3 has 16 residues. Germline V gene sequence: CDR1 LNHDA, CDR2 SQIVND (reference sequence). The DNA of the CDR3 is TGTGCCAGTAGAGGAGTGGGGGCCGGGAGCAATCAGCCCCAGCATTTT. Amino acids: CASRGVGAGSNQPQHF.

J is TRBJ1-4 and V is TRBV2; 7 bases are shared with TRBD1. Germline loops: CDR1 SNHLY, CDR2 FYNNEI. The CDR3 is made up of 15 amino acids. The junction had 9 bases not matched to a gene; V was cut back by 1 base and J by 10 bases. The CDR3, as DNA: TGTGCCAGCAGTGAAGAGACAGGGCTCTTTGGAAAACTGTTTTTT. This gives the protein CASSEETGLFGKLFF.

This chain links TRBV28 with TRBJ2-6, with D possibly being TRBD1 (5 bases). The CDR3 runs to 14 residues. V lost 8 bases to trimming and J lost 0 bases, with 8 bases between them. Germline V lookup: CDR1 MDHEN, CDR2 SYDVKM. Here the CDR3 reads CASQDTSGANVLTF. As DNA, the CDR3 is TGTGCCAGCCAGGACACCTCTGGGGCCAACGTCCTGACTTTC.

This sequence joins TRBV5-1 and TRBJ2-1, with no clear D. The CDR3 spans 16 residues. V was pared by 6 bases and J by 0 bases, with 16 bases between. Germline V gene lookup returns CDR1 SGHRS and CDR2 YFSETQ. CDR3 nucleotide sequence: TGCGCCAGCACCGAGCTTTCATCCTTCTCCTACAATGAGCAGTTCTTC. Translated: CASTELSSFSYNEQFF.

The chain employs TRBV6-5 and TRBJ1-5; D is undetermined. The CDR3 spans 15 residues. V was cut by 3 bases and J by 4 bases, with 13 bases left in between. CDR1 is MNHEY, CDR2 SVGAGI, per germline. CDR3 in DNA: TGTGCCAGCAGTTATCGAGCTCCCGAGAATCAGCCCCAGCATTTT. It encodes CASSYRAPENQPQHF.

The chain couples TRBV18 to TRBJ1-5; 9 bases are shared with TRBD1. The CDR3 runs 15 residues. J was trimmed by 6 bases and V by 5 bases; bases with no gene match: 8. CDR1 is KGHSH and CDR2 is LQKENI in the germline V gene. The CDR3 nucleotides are TGTGCCAGCTCAGGGGGACAGGGAGATTTTCAGCCCCAGCATTTT. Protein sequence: CASSGGQGDFQPQHF.

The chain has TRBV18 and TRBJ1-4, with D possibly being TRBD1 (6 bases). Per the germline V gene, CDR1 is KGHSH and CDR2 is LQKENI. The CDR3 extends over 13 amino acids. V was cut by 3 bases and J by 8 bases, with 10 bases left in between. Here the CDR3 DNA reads TGTGCCAGCTCACCGTACACAGGGGAAAAACTGTTTTTT. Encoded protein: CASSPYTGEKLFF.